One sample yielded the 9 T cell receptor beta chains listed below, sequenced in a study of beta chain features in type 1 diabetes. Study-wide results and limits: Type 1 diabetes patients showed a moderate but significant shortening of TCRB CDR3s in all four CD4+ subsets.

No antigen is known for these receptors. Expressed TCRB transcripts got sequenced, as all isolated RNA was reverse transcribed. The data were produced by immunoSEQ multiplex PCR, yet TCRdb's version contains in-frame clones alone and is incomplete. The repertoire has over 150,000 clones, 6.5% to 8.5% of them found once; the top ten carry more than 0.45%. The sample consisted of central memory CD4+ T cells from blood. The receptors originated from a woman aged 18-30 years with type 1 diabetes.

The sample holds a few counts of this clone. The rearrangement uses TRBV2 and TRBJ2-1, with TRBD2 identical over 11 bases. V lost 6 bases, J lost 4 bases, and 11 bases stayed unmatched. This CDR3 spans 17 amino acids. Germline V CDR1 and CDR2: SNHLY, FYNNEI. The CDR3 loop is CASSPTPSGRLYNEQFF. In DNA form, the CDR3 reads TGTGCCAGCAGCCCTACCCCTAGCGGGAGGTTGTACAATGAGCAGTTCTTC.

This clone occurred many times. V and J are TRBV5-5 and TRBJ2-1; the match to TRBD1 covers 9 bases. J gave up 4 bases and V 6 bases, and 8 bases lay outside the gene matches. The CDR3 length is 15 residues. In germline, CDR1 is SGHKS, CDR2 YYEKEE (reference sequence). This chain's CDR3 is CASTLGTGTYNEQFF. In nucleotides, the CDR3 is TGTGCCAGCACGCTGGGGACAGGGACTTACAATGAGCAGTTCTTC.

This chain joins TRBV30 and TRBJ2-3; possibly TRBD2 for D (6 bases). The CDR3 contains 14 residues. Per germline, CDR1 GTSNPN and CDR2 SVGIG (reference sequence). V lost 2 bases to trimming and J lost 4 bases, with 13 bases between them. The DNA of the CDR3 is TGTGCCTGGAGTTTGGGACTGGGAGCAGATACGCAGTATTTT. It specifies CAWSLGLGADTQYF.

Only a few counts were recorded for this clone. The genes are TRBV10-3 and TRBJ2-3, with 9 bases aligning to TRBD1. The V segment lost 9 bases and the J segment 6 bases; nucleotides outside the gene matches: 7. Germline V CDR1 and CDR2: ENHRY, SYGVKD. The CDR3 contains 13 residues. The CDR3 DNA reads TGTGCCATTCGGGACAGGGCATGGGATACGCAGTATTTT. Protein sequence: CAIRDRAWDTQYF.

This clone occurred a few times. The J gene is TRBJ1-4, the V gene TRBV12-5; D is possibly TRBD1 (5 bases). This CDR3 has 14 amino acids. CDR1 and CDR2 from the germline V gene are LGHNT and FRNRAP. Trimming cost V 2 bases and J 5 bases, with 9 bases left between them. The CDR3 nucleotides read TGTGCTAGTGGTTTGTCAGGGTCGAATGAAAAACTGTTTTTT. Translated: CASGLSGSNEKLFF.

With respect to this clone: The sample carries other DNA sequences with the same CDR3. The chain uses TRBV5-1 and TRBJ1-1; no reliable D call. This CDR3 has 14 amino acids. The germline CDR1 and CDR2 sequences are SGHRS and YFSETQ. The V end lost 3 bases, the J end lost 0 bases, and 9 bases lay between the germline ends. CDR3 loop: CASSSQALNTEAFF. The CDR3 nucleotides are TGCGCCAGCAGCTCGCAGGCTCTGAACACTGAAGCTTTCTTT.

There are many counts of this clone. This chain connects TRBV4-3 to TRBJ2-1; possibly TRBD2 for D (6 bases). Germline CDR1 and CDR2: LGHNA and YSLEER. Trimming stripped 1 base from V and 2 bases from J, with 12 bases between. The CDR3 covers 16 residues. DNA for the CDR3: TGCGCCAGCAGCCAAGGGGTTAGCGGTCCCTACAATGAGCAGTTCTTC. Protein sequence: CASSQGVSGPYNEQFF.

The rearrangement links TRBV28 to TRBJ2-5; possibly TRBD2 for D (5 bases). The V end lost 10 bases, the J end lost 5 bases, and 17 bases lay between the germline ends. The CDR3 is made up of 13 amino acids. Germline-derived CDR1 and CDR2 are MDHEN and SYDVKM. CDR3 residues: CAIALNNRETQYF. Written as DNA, the CDR3 is TGTGCCATAGCGTTAAACAACCGGGAGACCCAGTACTTC.

CDR3 DNA: TGTGCCAGCAGGCAACCGGGACAGGGGACAGATACGCAGTATTTT. Translated, it gives CASRQPGQGTDTQYF. The J gene is TRBJ2-3, the V gene TRBV28; 10 bases map to TRBD1. V gave up 6 bases and J gave up 3 bases; unmatched junction bases: 6. Germline loops: CDR1 MDHEN, CDR2 SYDVKM. The CDR3 contains 15 residues.